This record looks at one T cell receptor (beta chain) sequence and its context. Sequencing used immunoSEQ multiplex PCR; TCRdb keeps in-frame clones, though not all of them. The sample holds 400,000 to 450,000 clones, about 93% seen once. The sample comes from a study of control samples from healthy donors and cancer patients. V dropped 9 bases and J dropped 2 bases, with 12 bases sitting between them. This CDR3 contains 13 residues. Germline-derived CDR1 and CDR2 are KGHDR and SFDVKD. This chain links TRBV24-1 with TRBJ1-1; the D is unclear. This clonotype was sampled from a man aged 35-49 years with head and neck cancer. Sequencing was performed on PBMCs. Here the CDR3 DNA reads TGTGCCACCCAACGTGGCAGAAACACTGAAGCTTTCTTT. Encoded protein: CATQRGRNTEAFF.